Shown below are 19 T cell receptor beta chains from a single sample sequenced in a study of blood T cells in healthy people across ages. Using a J-beta primer mix together with a sample-barcoded 5' primer, a second PCR was run for about 6 to 12 cycles. A single record per CDR3 protein comes from TCRdb applying MiXCR to the 5' RACE reads. The sample gives some 640,000 distinct CDR3 sequences, about 30% of which show up once; approximately 14% is in the top ten. Sequenced: blood. These receptors were taken from a woman aged 80 or over in good health.

This clonotype was seen repeatedly, ten times or more. The chain combines TRBV6-6 with TRBJ1-3; D remains ambiguous. In germline, CDR1 is MNHNY, CDR2 SVGAGI (reference sequence). The CDR3 runs 14 residues. Trimming shortened V by 4 bases and J by 0 bases, and 7 bases separated the two germline ends. CDR3 nucleotides: TGTGCCAGCAGTTCGGTAGACTCTGGAAACACCATATATTTT. Translated: CASSSVDSGNTIYF.

The gene calls are TRBV30 and TRBJ1-2; the D is unclear. The CDR3 covers 10 residues. Germline V gene data show CDR1 as GTSNPN and CDR2 as SVGIG (reference sequence). Trimming shortened V by 7 bases and J by 6 bases, and 9 bases separated the two germline ends. The CDR3 loop reads CASSIHGYTF. CDR3 sequence (DNA): TGTGCCTCCTCGATTCATGGCTACACCTTC.

On this clonotype: Being one base from a much bigger clone, this may be a read error. The rearrangement uses TRBV20-1 and TRBJ2-1; TRBD1 matches at 7 bases. V dropped 3 bases and J dropped 10; count of bases not matched to a gene: 12. The CDR3 sequence is 14 residues long. The germline V gene has CDR1 DFQATT and CDR2 SNEGSKA (reference sequence). The CDR3 DNA reads TGCAGTGCTAGGAGAGGGGGCGATGAGTACGAGCAGTTCTTC. Its translation is CSARRGGDEYEQFF.

The chain combines TRBV12-3 or TRBV12-4 with TRBJ1-2, with D unclear. This CDR3 contains 15 residues. V lost 0 bases and J lost 6, with 14 bases in between. In DNA form, the CDR3 reads TGTGCCAGCAGTTTAGCCGTAGGGAAGAGGAATGGCTACACCTTC. Translation gives CASSLAVGKRNGYTF.

This clonotype was detected ten times or more. This chain uses TRBV28 with TRBJ1-1, with D possibly matching TRBD1 (5 bases). This CDR3 has 12 residues. Germline V gives CDR1 MDHEN, CDR2 SYDVKM. Trimming removed 3 bases from V and 4 bases from J, with 6 bases in between. The CDR3 DNA sequence: TGTGCCAGCAGTTTTGGGGGCACTGAAGCTTTCTTT. It translates to CASSFGGTEAFF.

This clonotype was counted between two and nine times. This chain links TRBV5-6 with TRBJ1-1, with D uncertain. V was cut by 3 bases and J by 2 bases, with 14 bases left in between. In germline, CDR1 is SGHDT, CDR2 YYEEEE. The CDR3 is 15 amino acids. The CDR3 region has the DNA TGTGCCAGCAGCTCTCCCGGGTTAAGAAACACTGAAGCTTTCTTT. Encoded protein: CASSSPGLRNTEAFF.

This clonotype was counted at least ten times. This chain uses TRBV20-1 with TRBJ2-1, with a tentative D call TRBD2 (6 bases). There are 14 residues in the CDR3. Between the trimmed V and J ends, which lost 3 bases and 4 bases, there was a span of 13 bases. Per the germline V gene, CDR1 is DFQATT and CDR2 is SNEGSKA (reference sequence). This chain's CDR3 is CSASGGKIYNEQFF. The CDR3 bases are TGCAGTGCTAGCGGGGGTAAGATTTACAATGAGCAGTTCTTC.

The rearrangement links TRBV2 to TRBJ2-5; unclear D gene. The J call could be wrong; TRBJ2-1 is a better fit for the DNA end. The CDR3 contains 14 residues. The germline gives CDR1 SNHLY, CDR2 FYNNEI. The CDR3 region has the DNA TGTGCCAGCAGTCTCGGACCAAACCAAGAGACCCAGTTCTTC. Translated: CASSLGPNQETQFF.

V is TRBV7-9 and J is TRBJ2-7; D may be TRBD1 (6 bases). CDR1 SEHNR and CDR2 FQNEAQ come from the germline V gene (reference sequence). V was clipped by 5 bases and J by 3 bases, with 14 bases between them. This CDR3 spans 14 amino acids. The CDR3, as DNA: TGTGCCAGCAGCATAGGGGGAAAGGACTACGAGCAGTACTTC. Protein: CASSIGGKDYEQYF.

This clonotype has just one count. This chain links TRBV19 with TRBJ2-1; D is uncertain. Trimming removed 6 bases at V and 3 bases at J, with 6 bases between. This CDR3 contains 12 residues. Per germline, CDR1 LNHDA and CDR2 SQIVND (reference sequence). The CDR3 loop reads CASSNNYNEQFF. The CDR3 nucleotides are TGTGCCAGTAGCAACAACTACAATGAGCAGTTCTTC.

This clonotype came up a few times. A much larger clone is a single base away; this may be a read error. V usage is TRBV20-1 and J usage is TRBJ2-7; 7 bases are a match to TRBD2. The trim removed 0 bases at V and 6 bases at J, leaving 11 bases unmatched. CDR1 and CDR2 from the germline V gene are DFQATT and SNEGSKA (reference sequence). The CDR3 runs 15 residues. The CDR3 region has the DNA TGCAGTGCTAGAGATTCACGGGGGGAGAGGTGCGAGCAGTACTTC. This translates into CSARDSRGERCEQYF.

The sample holds many counts of this clonotype. The V and J genes are TRBV4-2 and TRBJ2-5; 14 nucleotides agree with TRBD2. The length of the CDR3 is 15 residues. The V and J ends lost 5 bases and 3 bases, in that order; junction bases with no gene match: 2. The germline V gene encodes CDR1 LGHNA and CDR2 YNFKEQ. As DNA, the CDR3 is TGTGCCAGCAGCTGGGGACTAGCGGGAGAAGAGACCCAGTACTTC. Amino acid sequence: CASSWGLAGEETQYF.

This chain links TRBV3-1 with TRBJ2-5, with D perhaps given as TRBD1 or TRBD2 (5 bases each). Germline V gene lookup returns CDR1 LGHDT and CDR2 YNNKEL (reference sequence). CDR3 length: 14 amino acids. V was trimmed by 1 base and J by 3 bases, leaving 9 bases between them. The CDR3 nucleotides are TGTGCCAGCAGCCAAGCCGGGGCCGAAGAGACCCAGTACTTC. This codes for CASSQAGAEETQYF.

V is TRBV20-1 and J is TRBJ2-2; D perhaps matches TRBD1 (5 bases). Germline CDR1 reads DFQATT; CDR2 reads SNEGSKA (reference sequence). CDR3 size: 13 residues. V lost 6 bases and J lost 1, with 9 bases in between. In DNA form, the CDR3 reads TGCAGTGCACAGCAGGGGAACACCGGGGAGCTGTTTTTT. Translation gives CSAQQGNTGELFF.

This clonotype was seen a handful of times. This chain connects TRBV24-1 to TRBJ2-1; D is possibly TRBD2 (5 bases). Germline V CDR1 and CDR2: KGHDR, SFDVKD. Trimming took 1 base from V and 9 from J, leaving 6 bases between them. The CDR3 is 12 residues long. The CDR3 loop reads CATSDFAGEQFF. In DNA form, the CDR3 reads TGTGCCACCAGTGATTTCGCGGGTGAGCAGTTCTTC.

This clonotype was detected a few times. The chain is built from TRBV10-3 and TRBJ1-1; TRBD1 aligns across 10 bases. J lost 4 bases, V lost 4 bases, and 12 bases had no gene match. CDR3 length: 17 amino acids. The germline V gene has CDR1 ENHRY and CDR2 SYGVKD. The chain's CDR3 is CAISGRDRGGRSTEAFF. In DNA, the CDR3 is TGTGCCATCAGTGGCCGGGACAGGGGAGGTAGGAGCACTGAAGCTTTCTTT.

The genes are TRBV6-6 and TRBJ1-2; D is undetermined. Germline loops: CDR1 MNHNY, CDR2 SVGAGI (reference sequence). V was cut by 2 bases and J by 4 bases, with 5 bases left in between. The CDR3 is 12 residues long. CDR3 DNA: TGTGCCAGCAGTTACGGACTCTATGGCTACACCTTC. It specifies CASSYGLYGYTF.

This clonotype came up many times. The chain links TRBV6-5 to TRBJ2-7; the D gene is possibly TRBD1 (5 bases). CDR3 size: 15 residues. Germline CDR1 reads MNHEY; CDR2 reads SVGAGI. V lost 4 bases, J lost 3 bases, and 16 bases lay in between. The CDR3: CASSWTNRHDYEQYF. The DNA of the CDR3 is TGTGCCAGCAGTTGGACAAACCGGCACGACTACGAGCAGTACTTC.

The chain couples TRBV30 to TRBJ2-7; D unclear. CDR3 length equals 12 residues. V gave up 4 bases and J gave up 0 bases, with 7 bases separating them. The germline V gene encodes CDR1 GTSNPN and CDR2 SVGIG (reference sequence). The CDR3 sequence: CAWKLDSYEQYF. The DNA for the CDR3 is TGTGCCTGGAAATTGGACTCCTACGAGCAGTACTTC.